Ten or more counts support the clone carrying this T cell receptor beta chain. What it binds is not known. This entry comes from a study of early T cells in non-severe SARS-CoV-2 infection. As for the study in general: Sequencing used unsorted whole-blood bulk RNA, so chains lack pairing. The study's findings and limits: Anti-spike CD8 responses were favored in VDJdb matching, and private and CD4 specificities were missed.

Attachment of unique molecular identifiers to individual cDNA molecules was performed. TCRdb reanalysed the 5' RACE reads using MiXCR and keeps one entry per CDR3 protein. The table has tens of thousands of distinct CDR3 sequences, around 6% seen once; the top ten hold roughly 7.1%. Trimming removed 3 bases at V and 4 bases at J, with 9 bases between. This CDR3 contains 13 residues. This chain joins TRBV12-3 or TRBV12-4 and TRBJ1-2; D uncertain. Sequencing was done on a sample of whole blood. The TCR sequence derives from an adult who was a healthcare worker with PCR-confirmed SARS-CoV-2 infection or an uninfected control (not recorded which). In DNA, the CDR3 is TGTGCCAGCAGTTTCGGGCAGGCCTATGGCTACACCTTC. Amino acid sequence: CASSFGQAYGYTF.